What follows are 30 T cell receptor beta chains derived from one specimen sequenced in a study of T cells after yellow fever vaccination. Each CDR3 protein is one row after TCRdb ran MiXCR on the 5' RACE reads. This sample has about 150,000 distinct CDR3 sequences, with less than 8.5% found just once. The source material was CD4+ T cells sorted from PBMCs, sampled 10 days after the yellow fever booster vaccination. These receptors came from a man aged 25-40 years who received the YFV17D yellow fever vaccine.

This clonotype has a handful of counts. This chain links TRBV20-1 with TRBJ2-5; no clear D. V was cut by 6 bases and J by 2 bases, with 7 bases left in between. Germline CDR1 is DFQATT and CDR2 is SNEGSKA (reference sequence). The CDR3 loop spans 11 amino acids. The CDR3 loop reads CSAHQQETQYF. The CDR3 DNA is TGCAGTGCCCACCAGCAAGAGACCCAGTACTTC.

The CDR3 DNA follows: TGTGCCAGCAGCTTAGGGAAATTGACAGGGAGATACGAGCAGTACTTC. Protein product: CASSLGKLTGRYEQYF. J is TRBJ2-7 and V is TRBV7-2; 7 nucleotides match TRBD1. This CDR3 contains 16 residues. CDR1 SGHTA and CDR2 FQGNSA come from the germline V gene. The V segment lost 1 base and the J segment 4 bases; nucleotides outside the gene matches: 10.

This clonotype was seen ten or more times. This chain connects TRBV7-2 to TRBJ2-7, with D perhaps TRBD2 (5 bases). CDR1 and CDR2 (germline): SGHTA, FQGNSA. V was clipped by 3 bases and J by 0 bases, with 9 bases between them. The CDR3 extends over 14 amino acids. The CDR3 here is CASSLGVSSYEQYF. The CDR3 nucleotides are TGTGCCAGCAGCTTGGGAGTGAGCTCCTACGAGCAGTACTTC.

This clonotype was observed a few times. The genes are TRBV28 and TRBJ2-7, with no clear D. The germline V and J ends were trimmed by 5 bases and 3 bases, with 14 bases remaining between them. The CDR3 extends over 14 amino acids. Germline lookup yields CDR1 MDHEN and CDR2 SYDVKM. As DNA, the CDR3 is TGTGCCAGCAGTCAACTCAGCAGATACTACGAGCAGTACTTC. Encoded protein: CASSQLSRYYEQYF.

This clonotype was counted ten times or more. The rearrangement uses TRBV11-2 and TRBJ2-3, with 16 bases matching TRBD2. The CDR3 is made up of 18 amino acids. In germline, CDR1 is SGHAT, CDR2 FQNNGV. J gave up 6 bases and V 3 bases, and 9 bases lay outside the gene matches. CDR3 sequence: CASSFTTGTSGRADTQYF. The CDR3 region has the DNA TGTGCCAGCAGCTTCACGACCGGGACTAGCGGGAGGGCGGATACGCAGTATTTT.

This clonotype came up many times. The gene calls are TRBV25-1 and TRBJ2-7, with D perhaps matching TRBD1 or TRBD2 (5 bases each). Germline V gene data show CDR1 as MGHDK and CDR2 as SYGVNS. CDR3 length: 15 amino acids. Trimming took 4 bases from V and 2 from J, leaving 15 bases between them. The CDR3 DNA reads TGTGCCAGCAGTGCCGCCGGGACGGGAACCTACGAGCAGTACTTC. It yields the protein CASSAAGTGTYEQYF.

The V gene is TRBV20-1, the J gene TRBJ2-5, with 10 bases identical to TRBD1. Germline lookup yields CDR1 DFQATT and CDR2 SNEGSKA (reference sequence). The V and J ends lost 0 bases and 5 bases, in that order; junction bases with no gene match: 12. The CDR3 totals 17 residues. As DNA, the CDR3 is TGCAGTGCTAGAGATCATGGGACAGGGGCATCTGGGGAGACCCAGTACTTC. Protein sequence: CSARDHGTGASGETQYF.

This clonotype was detected ten times or more. The chain employs TRBV25-1 and TRBJ1-2, with a tentative D call TRBD1 (5 bases). V lost 3 bases and J lost 7, with 12 bases in between. CDR3 length: 13 amino acids. Germline assignment: CDR1 MGHDK and CDR2 SYGVNS. CDR3 loop: CASSDIGAVGYTF. CDR3 nucleotide sequence: TGTGCCAGCAGTGATATCGGGGCGGTTGGCTACACCTTC.

This clonotype showed up many times. This chain joins TRBV20-1 and TRBJ2-3; 7 bases map to TRBD2. This CDR3 has 13 amino acids. V gave up 5 bases and J gave up 3 bases; unmatched junction bases: 5. Per germline, CDR1 DFQATT and CDR2 SNEGSKA (reference sequence). DNA for the CDR3: TGCAGTGCTGGTTCTAGCGGAACAGATACGCAGTATTTT. It codes for CSAGSSGTDTQYF.

There are many counts of this clonotype. The chain recombines TRBV20-1 with TRBJ2-7; D might be TRBD1 or TRBD2, each matching 5 bases. CDR3 length: 13 residues. V lost 5 bases and J 2 bases, leaving 13 bases between the germline ends. Germline V gives CDR1 DFQATT, CDR2 SNEGSKA (reference sequence). In DNA form, the CDR3 reads TGCAGTGCTCCAACTGGGGGAGCCTACGAGCAGTACTTC. Amino acid sequence: CSAPTGGAYEQYF.

This clonotype was counted at least ten times. The rearrangement joins TRBV20-1 to TRBJ2-5; TRBD1 matches at 10 bases. The CDR3 is made up of 15 amino acids. V dropped 6 bases and J dropped 3; count of bases not matched to a gene: 10. The germline V gene has CDR1 DFQATT and CDR2 SNEGSKA (reference sequence). The CDR3 loop reads CSAIDRGRAKETQYF. The CDR3, as DNA: TGCAGTGCCATTGACAGGGGGCGAGCGAAAGAGACCCAGTACTTC.

In this sample, this clonotype turned up a few times. The CDR3 DNA sequence: TGTGCCAGCAGCTTACAGCGGGAGGCCTTCTACGAGCAGTACTTC. As protein: CASSLQREAFYEQYF. The chain employs TRBV7-2 and TRBJ2-7; 9 positions agree with TRBD2. The CDR3 loop spans 15 amino acids. The germline V gene has CDR1 SGHTA and CDR2 FQGNSA. After removal of 2 bases from V and 3 bases from J, the junction contained 5 bases not matched to a gene.

Many counts were recorded for this clonotype. This chain joins TRBV5-5 and TRBJ2-5; D remains unclear. There are 13 residues in the CDR3. Between the trimmed V and J ends, which lost 2 bases and 2 bases, there was a span of 7 bases. Germline CDR1 is SGHKS and CDR2 is YYEKEE (reference sequence). This chain's CDR3 is CASSFGQQETQYF. Here the CDR3 DNA reads TGTGCCAGCAGCTTCGGGCAGCAAGAGACCCAGTACTTC.

The table lists this clonotype with many counts. This chain links TRBV7-2 with TRBJ2-3, with 9 bases that match TRBD1. The CDR3 contains 15 residues. CDR1 and CDR2 from the germline V gene are SGHTA and FQGNSA. The V segment lost 3 bases and the J segment 1 base; nucleotides outside the gene matches: 2. The CDR3: CASSFRTGGTDTQYF. CDR3 nucleotide sequence: TGTGCCAGCAGCTTTCGGACAGGGGGCACAGATACGCAGTATTTT.

The chain is built from TRBV6-2 or TRBV6-3 and TRBJ2-7, with D possibly being TRBD1 (5 bases). V shed 7 bases and J shed 1 base, with 17 bases lying between them. Germline loops: CDR1 MNHEY, CDR2 SVGEGT. The CDR3 length is 15 residues. The DNA of the CDR3 is TGTGCCAGCAATCCGACAGAGTTGAAATCCTACGAGCAGTACTTC. This encodes CASNPTELKSYEQYF.

The gene calls are TRBV12-5 and TRBJ1-4, with 8 nucleotides matching TRBD1. V lost 7 bases and J lost 4; bases outside the gene matches: 17. This CDR3 is built from 18 residues. The germline CDR1 and CDR2 sequences are LGHNT and FRNRAP. This CDR3 reads CASAPDRGQLMVNEKLFF. CDR3 DNA sequence: TGTGCTAGTGCCCCCGACAGGGGCCAACTAATGGTTAATGAAAAACTGTTTTTT.

This clonotype was seen at least ten times. The chain couples TRBV7-2 to TRBJ2-2; TRBD1 aligns across 8 bases. The CDR3 is 16 amino acids. J lost 0 bases, V lost 4 bases, and 4 bases had no gene match. Germline V gives CDR1 SGHTA, CDR2 FQGNSA. The CDR3 region has the DNA TGTGCCAGCAGCTCATGGGGACAGGCGAACACCGGGGAGCTGTTTTTT. This translates into CASSSWGQANTGELFF.

DNA for the CDR3: TGTGCCAGCAGTTTATGGACAGGGGGAAGCACAGATACGCAGTATTTT. As protein: CASSLWTGGSTDTQYF. The genes are TRBV28 and TRBJ2-3; TRBD1 matches 9 bases. This CDR3 region has 16 residues. CDR1 and CDR2 (germline): MDHEN, SYDVKM. The junction had 1 base not matched to a gene; V was cut back by 0 bases and J by 0 bases. Full variable domain (missing parts from reference TRBV28 and TRBJ2-3): DVKVTQSSRYLVKRTGEKVFLECVQDMDHENMFWYRQDPGLGLRLIYFSYDVKMKEKGDIPEGYSVSREKKERFSLILESASTNQTSMYLCASSLWTGGSTDTQYFGPGTRLTVL.

This clonotype was recorded at least ten times. The chain recombines TRBV13 with TRBJ2-1; tentative D call: TRBD2 (6 bases). CDR3 length equals 16 residues. The V end lost 5 bases, the J end lost 0 bases, and 14 bases lay between the germline ends. Germline V gives CDR1 PRHDT, CDR2 FYEKMQ (reference sequence). Here the CDR3 DNA reads TGTGCCAGCAGCCGTCAACTTAGCGGCTCCTACAATGAGCAGTTCTTC. It is translated as CASSRQLSGSYNEQFF.

This clonotype was counted ten times or more. This sequence joins TRBV20-1 and TRBJ2-1, with D unclear. Germline CDR1 and CDR2: DFQATT and SNEGSKA (reference sequence). The CDR3 consists of 14 residues. V was shortened by 5 bases and J by 0 bases, with 11 bases between the two germline ends. The CDR3: CSAPGASSYNEQFF. In DNA form, the CDR3 reads TGCAGTGCTCCGGGTGCGAGCTCCTACAATGAGCAGTTCTTC.

This clonotype was found many times. This rearrangement joins TRBV6-1 to TRBJ2-2; maybe TRBD2 (6 bases). Germline CDR1 reads MNHNS; CDR2 reads SASEGT. The V and J ends lost 7 bases and 5 bases respectively, with 14 bases between them. This CDR3 is built from 14 residues. This CDR3 is CASKLTSFTGELFF. The DNA of the CDR3 is TGTGCCAGCAAATTGACTAGTTTTACCGGGGAGCTGTTTTTT.

The sample holds many counts of this clonotype. The rearrangement joins TRBV10-3 to TRBJ2-1; D is undetermined. V lost 4 bases and J 10 bases, leaving 17 bases between the germline ends. Looked up from germline, CDR1 is ENHRY and CDR2 is SYGVKD. The CDR3 consists of 14 residues. This chain's CDR3 is CAISAQEPSSEQFF. The CDR3, as DNA: TGTGCCATCAGTGCGCAGGAACCCTCTTCCGAGCAGTTCTTC.

The sample holds many counts of this clonotype. The chain employs TRBV5-1 and TRBJ2-5; TRBD2 matches 13 bases. CDR1 SGHRS and CDR2 YFSETQ come from the germline V gene. Trimming at V came to 2 bases and at J to 5 bases, leaving 9 bases not matched to a gene. The CDR3 extends over 17 amino acids. The CDR3 sequence: CASSFGLAGVRGETQYF. Here the CDR3 DNA reads TGCGCCAGCAGCTTCGGACTAGCGGGAGTGAGAGGGGAGACCCAGTACTTC.

This clonotype was seen repeatedly, ten times or more. V and J are TRBV20-1 and TRBJ2-3, with TRBD2 identical over 8 bases. Germline V gives CDR1 DFQATT, CDR2 SNEGSKA (reference sequence). CDR3 length equals 15 residues. Losses at the gene ends were 2 bases for V and 3 bases for J; bases not matched to a gene: 7. The CDR3, as DNA: TGCAGTGCTAGACCCCCGGGACTAGGGACAGATACGCAGTATTTT. Its translation is CSARPPGLGTDTQYF.

V usage is TRBV19 and J usage is TRBJ2-2; a weak D match, TRBD1 (5 bases). V dropped 8 bases and J dropped 0 bases, with 16 bases sitting between them. Germline CDR1 reads LNHDA; CDR2 reads SQIVND (reference sequence). This CDR3 spans 16 amino acids. The CDR3, as DNA: TGTGCCAGTCGAAATCAGGGTCTGGCGAACACCGGGGAGCTGTTTTTT. It codes for CASRNQGLANTGELFF. Based on the CDR3 plus reference TRBV19 and TRBJ2-2, the full variable domain is DGGITQSPKYLFRKEGQNVTLSCEQNLNHDAMYWYRQDPGQGLRLIYYSQIVNDFQKGDIAEGYSVSREKKESFPLTVTSAQKNPTAFYLCASRNQGLANTGELFFGEGSRLTVL.

Ten or more counts support this clonotype. The rearrangement links TRBV5-4 to TRBJ1-1; TRBD1 agrees at 8 bases. The CDR3 has 16 residues. The V and J ends lost 2 bases and 1 base, in that order; junction bases with no gene match: 7. Germline CDR1 reads SGHNT; CDR2 reads YYREEE (reference sequence). Written as DNA, the CDR3 is TGTGCCAGCAGCTTAGGGATCGGACAGGGGAACACTGAAGCTTTCTTT. Encoded protein: CASSLGIGQGNTEAFF.

This clonotype was counted ten times or more. This chain connects TRBV12-3 or TRBV12-4 to TRBJ2-1; D is unclear. V shed 5 bases and J shed 0 bases, with 11 bases lying between them. There are 15 residues in the CDR3. The chain's CDR3 is CASSRTVSSYNEQFF. The CDR3 region has the DNA TGTGCCAGCAGTAGAACTGTGAGCTCCTACAATGAGCAGTTCTTC.

This clonotype was found many times. Here the CDR3 reads CSARHDEQYF. Written as DNA, the CDR3 is TGCAGTGCTAGACATGACGAGCAGTACTTC. The chain couples TRBV20-1 to TRBJ2-7; no reliable D call. Germline V gene lookup returns CDR1 DFQATT and CDR2 SNEGSKA (reference sequence). V lost 2 bases and J lost 5, with 4 bases in between. CDR3 length: 10 residues.

This clonotype appeared many times. The V and J genes are TRBV5-1 and TRBJ2-5; the D gene is possibly TRBD1 (6 bases). V lost 0 bases, J lost 5 bases, and 14 bases lay in between. The CDR3 consists of 15 residues. Germline CDR1 reads SGHRS; CDR2 reads YFSETQ. CDR3 sequence (DNA): TGCGCCAGCAGCTTGGAACTGACAGGAAAGGAGACCCAGTACTTC. It translates to CASSLELTGKETQYF.

This clonotype was seen only a few times. This sequence joins TRBV20-1 and TRBJ2-1; 10 nucleotides align to TRBD2. Germline CDR1 and CDR2: DFQATT and SNEGSKA (reference sequence). The CDR3 is 15 amino acids. J was trimmed by 10 bases and V by 1 base; bases with no gene match: 10. The CDR3 DNA reads as TGCAGTGCTAGAGGAACTAGCGGGGCAGGAGGGGAGCAGTTCTTC. It specifies CSARGTSGAGGEQFF.